Below, 6 T cell receptor beta chains from the same sample are listed, as sequenced in a study of blood T cell repertoires in COVID-19. Only in-frame clones appear in the TCRdb table, and some are missing; sequencing was by immunoSEQ multiplex PCR. This sample has roughly 74,000 clones; approximately 85% occur once, and the top ten carry over 35%. The sample was peripheral blood. The receptors originated from an older man with acute or convalescent COVID-19.

This chain links TRBV3-1 (or the pseudogene TRBV3-2) with TRBJ1-2; tentatively, D is TRBD1 (6 bases). The germline CDR1 and CDR2 sequences are LGHDT and YNNKEL (reference sequence). V was clipped by 6 bases and J by 2 bases, with 16 bases between them. This CDR3 spans 15 amino acids. CDR3 DNA sequence: TGTGCCAGCAGTCCTACAGGGAGCGAGAACTATGGCTACACCTTC. Residues: CASSPTGSENYGYTF.

The chain carries TRBV28 and TRBJ2-5; 11 bases agree with TRBD2. This CDR3 spans 15 amino acids. V was pared by 2 bases and J by 4 bases, with 3 bases of the junction left unmatched. Germline CDR1 reads MDHEN; CDR2 reads SYDVKM. DNA of the CDR3: TGTGCCAGCAGTTTACAAACTAGCGGGGGAGAGACCCAGTACTTC. It codes for CASSLQTSGGETQYF.

The gene calls are TRBV5-1 and TRBJ2-1, with 10 bases fitting TRBD2. The V and J ends lost 0 bases and 8 bases, in that order; junction bases with no gene match: 8. Germline lookup yields CDR1 SGHRS and CDR2 YFSETQ. This CDR3 is 16 amino acids long. CDR3 sequence: CASSLEVAGGGDEQFF. CDR3 sequence (DNA): TGCGCCAGCAGCTTGGAGGTAGCGGGAGGTGGTGATGAGCAGTTCTTC.

The table lists this clone with a count of one. The CDR3 protein is CASSDGLAATYEQYF. The CDR3 nucleotides read TGTGCCAGCAGTGACGGACTAGCGGCTACCTACGAGCAGTACTTC. The V call is TRBV27, the J call TRBJ2-7; 10 nucleotides line up with TRBD2. Germline V lookup: CDR1 MNHEY, CDR2 SMNVEV (reference sequence). The CDR3 sequence is 15 residues long. With V trimmed by 5 bases and J by 2 bases, 6 bases remained unmatched.

The CDR3 DNA reads as TGTGCCAGCAGCCGGACTGCCCTGGGGGAAAAACTGTTTTTT. Protein sequence: CASSRTALGEKLFF. The chain has TRBV3-1 (or the pseudogene TRBV3-2) and TRBJ1-4, with no clear D. The CDR3 length is 14 residues. With 4 bases removed from V and 8 bases from J, the gap between germline ends came to 14 bases. CDR1 and CDR2 from the germline V gene are LGHDT and YNNKEL (reference sequence).

The gene calls are TRBV4-3 and TRBJ1-4; TRBD1 might be the D (6 bases). Between the trimmed V and J ends, which lost 1 base and 0 bases, there was a span of 9 bases. Germline CDR1 reads LGHNA; CDR2 reads YSLEER. The CDR3 runs to 16 residues. The CDR3 loop reads CASSQGGPATNEKLFF. CDR3 DNA: TGCGCCAGCAGCCAAGGGGGGCCAGCAACTAATGAAAAACTGTTTTTT.